The 4 T cell receptor beta chains below come from one sample, sequenced in a study of T-cell memory formation after mild COVID-19. TCRdb ran MiXCR on the 5' RACE reads and lists one entry per CDR3 protein. The sample holds hundreds of thousands of distinct CDR3 sequences; roughly 22% are singletons and the top ten take under 15%. Material for sequencing was PBMCs or a T cell subset sorted from them (not recorded which). The receptor set was obtained from an adult woman who had mild COVID-19 (a few samples of this study predate the infection). Cell type and time point are not known.

DNA for the CDR3: TGTGCCAGCAGTTATCCCATCCCTCCCGGGGAGCTGTTTTTT. Translating it yields CASSYPIPPGELFF. This chain links TRBV6-5 with TRBJ2-2; D is uncertain. The CDR3 loop spans 14 amino acids. The V end was cut by 3 bases, the J end by 6 bases, with 11 bases between. The germline gives CDR1 MNHEY, CDR2 SVGAGI.

The V and J genes are TRBV14 and TRBJ2-3, with 7 nucleotides matching TRBD2. The germline CDR1 and CDR2 sequences are SGHDN and FVKESK. V lost 6 bases to trimming and J lost 2 bases; unmatched junction nucleotides: 5. The CDR3 contains 14 residues. The CDR3 nucleotides are TGTGCCAGCAGATCCGGGGGGAACACAGATACGCAGTATTTT. Its translation is CASRSGGNTDTQYF.

This clonotype showed up just once. The V call is TRBV27, the J call TRBJ2-3; D call uncertain. This CDR3 is built from 17 residues. V was clipped by 6 bases and J by 0 bases, with 19 bases between them. Germline V gene data show CDR1 as MNHEY and CDR2 as SMNVEV (reference sequence). The CDR3 DNA is TGTGCCAGCAGGTGGCAGAACCGCCCCACTAGCACAGATACGCAGTATTTT. This translates into CASRWQNRPTSTDTQYF.

The chain recombines TRBV7-8 with TRBJ1-5; possibly TRBD1 for D (5 bases). Trimming took 5 bases from V and 6 from J, leaving 20 bases between them. CDR1 SGHVS and CDR2 FQNEAQ come from the germline V gene. This CDR3 contains 16 residues. The CDR3 region is CASSPLFGGGSQPQHF. In DNA, the CDR3 is TGTGCCAGCAGCCCCTTGTTCGGGGGGGGGAGTCAGCCCCAGCATTTT.